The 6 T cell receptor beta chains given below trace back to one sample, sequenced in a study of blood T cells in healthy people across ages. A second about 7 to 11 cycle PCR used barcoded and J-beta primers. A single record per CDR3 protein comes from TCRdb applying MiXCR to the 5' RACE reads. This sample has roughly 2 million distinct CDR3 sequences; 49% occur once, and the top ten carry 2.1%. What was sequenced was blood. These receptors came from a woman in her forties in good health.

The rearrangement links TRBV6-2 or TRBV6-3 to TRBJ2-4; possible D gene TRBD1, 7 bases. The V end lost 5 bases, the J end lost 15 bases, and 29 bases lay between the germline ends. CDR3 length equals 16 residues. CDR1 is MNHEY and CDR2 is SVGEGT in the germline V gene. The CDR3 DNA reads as TGTGCCAGCAGTCCCACCCCCGGGACAGAAGGACTGCGGGGGTACTTC. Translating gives CASSPTPGTEGLRGYF.

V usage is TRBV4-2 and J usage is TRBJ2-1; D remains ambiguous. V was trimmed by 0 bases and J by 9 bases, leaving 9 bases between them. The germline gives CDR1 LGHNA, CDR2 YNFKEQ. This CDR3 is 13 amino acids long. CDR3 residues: CASSQDRKSEQFF. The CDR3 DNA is TGTGCCAGCAGCCAAGATAGAAAGTCTGAGCAGTTCTTC.

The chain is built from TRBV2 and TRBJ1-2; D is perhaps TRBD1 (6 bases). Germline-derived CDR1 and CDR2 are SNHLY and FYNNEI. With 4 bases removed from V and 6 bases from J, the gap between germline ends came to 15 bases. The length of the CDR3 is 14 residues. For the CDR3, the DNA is TGTGCCAGCAGTGTTGGAGGGGGAGTGAATGGCTACACCTTC. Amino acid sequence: CASSVGGGVNGYTF.

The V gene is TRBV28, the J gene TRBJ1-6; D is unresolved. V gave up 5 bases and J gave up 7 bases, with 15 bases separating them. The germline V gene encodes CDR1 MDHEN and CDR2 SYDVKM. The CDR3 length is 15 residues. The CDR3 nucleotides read TGTGCCAGCAGTCCTACGGACGGAGTAAATTCACCCCTCCACTTT. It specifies CASSPTDGVNSPLHF.

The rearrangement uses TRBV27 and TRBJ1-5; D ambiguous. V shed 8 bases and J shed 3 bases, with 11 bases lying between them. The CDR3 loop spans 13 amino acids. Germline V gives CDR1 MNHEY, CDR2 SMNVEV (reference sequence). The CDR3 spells CASGLPPNQPQHF. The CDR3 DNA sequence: TGTGCCAGCGGGCTCCCACCCAATCAGCCCCAGCATTTT.

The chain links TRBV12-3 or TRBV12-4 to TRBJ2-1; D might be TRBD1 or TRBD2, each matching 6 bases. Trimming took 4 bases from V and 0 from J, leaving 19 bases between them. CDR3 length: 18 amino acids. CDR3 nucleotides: TGTGCCAGCAGTTCCCCCCCCGGGGGCCGGAGCTCCTACAATGAGCAGTTCTTC. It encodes CASSSPPGGRSSYNEQFF.